This T cell receptor (beta chain) was sequenced for a study of T cells in women clearing cervical HPV infection. About the research overall: Blood came at first lesion visit for cases, post-clearance for controls. For cases, blood was sampled a median about 140 days after lesion detection, interquartile range about 90 to 210 days.

Prevalent HPV16 infections were excluded; only incident single HPV16 infections included. Findings and limits, study-wide: It is unknown whether associations predate infection; no effector/memory or HPV-specific sorting.

This table comes from immunoSEQ multiplex PCR, and its TCRdb copy is limited to in-frame clones, with some not included. This sample's table reports more than 30,000 clones. To note about this clone: Its specificity is unknown.

The clonotype was recovered from a woman aged 18 to 75 with a cervical HPV16 infection that either progressed to CIN3+ or cleared (not recorded which). The sample taken for sequencing was blood buffy coat.

CDR3 bases read: TGTGCCAGCAGCCCCTTAGAGAGCACAGATACG. This sequence encodes CASSPLESTDT. In full, the CDR3 reads CASSPLESTDTQYF. The chain joins TRBV5-4 to TRBJ2-3, with unresolved D. The read ends 3 residues early relative to the CDR3; the germline J gene fills the gap. This CDR3 is built from 14 residues. V was shortened by 4 bases and J by 0 bases, with 9 bases between the two germline ends. CDR1 and CDR2 (germline): SGHNT, YYREEE (reference sequence).